This T cell receptor (beta chain) appears in the sequencing data of a study of cytomegalovirus exposure and HLA in healthy donors. The study, taken as a whole, reports: Most TCR sequences proved rare, with some public TCRs found in many donors. Researchers counted approximately 160 TCR beta chains as cytomegalovirus-associated.

Clones were sequenced by immunoSEQ multiplex PCR, and TCRdb holds only the in-frame ones, with some missing. The data hold about 250,000 clones, with about 90% observed a single time. As concerns this clone: Its specificity is unknown.

Trimming cost V 4 bases and J 0 bases, with 14 bases left between them. Per germline, CDR1 SQVTM and CDR2 ANQGSEA. The CDR3 consists of 15 residues. The receptor was isolated from a young man in good health and CMV-seropositive. What was sequenced was PBMCs. The V call is TRBV29-1, the J call TRBJ2-3; possible D gene TRBD2, 5 bases. CDR3 in amino acids: CSVAPSGDSTDTQYF. For the CDR3, the DNA is TGCAGCGTTGCCCCGTCCGGGGATAGCACAGATACGCAGTATTTT.